The clone carrying this T cell receptor (beta chain) was counted once. The target antigen is unknown. The entry originates in a study of OX40 agonist ivuxolimab in advanced cancers. For the study at large: The diagnoses of dose-escalation patients were hepatocellular carcinoma, melanoma, renal cell or head and neck cancer. Subjects had a mean age of about 61 years, with a range of 23 to 79; less than 90% were male. Participants could have had prior anti-PD-1, anti-PD-L1 or anti-CTLA-4 therapy, and around 40% had some.

Study-level results: More expanded clones were seen, on average, in CD8+ T cells than in CD4+.

Sequenced by immunoSEQ multiplex PCR; TCRdb stores in-frame clones only, minus some. Among roughly 71,000 clones, roughly four fifths were seen once, and the ten largest hold 1.5% to 2%. The CDR3 contains 14 residues. V shed 3 bases, J shed 5 bases, and the junction held 4 bases outside the gene matches. CDR1 is SGHAT, CDR2 FQNNGV, per germline. J is TRBJ1-1 and V is TRBV11-2; the match to TRBD1 covers 9 bases. The sample in question was CD4+ or CD8+ T cells sorted from blood, obtained in a trial of the OX40 agonist ivuxolimab. This sequence originates from an adult with an advanced solid tumor such as melanoma, head and neck, liver or kidney cancer. The CDR3 DNA follows: TGTGCCAGCAGCTTTTTGACAGGGGGGACTGAAGCTTTCTTT. Its protein is CASSFLTGGTEAFF. Complete variable domain (other parts from reference TRBV11-2 and TRBJ1-1): EAGVAQSPRYKIIEKRQSVAFWCNPISGHATLYWYQQILGQGPKLLIQFQNNGVVDDSQLPKDRFSAERLKGVDSTLKIQPAKLEDSAVYLCASSFLTGGTEAFFGQGTRLTVV.